The 6 T cell receptor beta chains given below trace back to one sample, sequenced in a study of blood T cell repertoires in COVID-19. Here immunoSEQ multiplex PCR was the method, and the copy in TCRdb shows in-frame clones only, minus some. The sample has approximately 120,000 clones, roughly four fifths seen once; the top ten hold roughly 15%. Sample: peripheral blood. All receptors derive from a man younger than 45 with COVID-19, enrolled during active disease.

This clone was seen once. The chain uses TRBV19 and TRBJ2-7; no clear D gene. V was clipped by 5 bases and J by 3 bases, with 11 bases between them. Germline V gene sequence: CDR1 LNHDA, CDR2 SQIVND (reference sequence). CDR3 length: 13 amino acids. CDR3 region: CASSPHGYYEQYF. In DNA form, the CDR3 reads TGTGCCAGTAGTCCTCACGGGTACTACGAGCAGTACTTC.

The chain recombines TRBV19 with TRBJ1-2; a possible D gene is TRBD1 (5 bases). V was pared by 3 bases and J by 4 bases, with 15 bases between. The germline V gene has CDR1 LNHDA and CDR2 SQIVND (reference sequence). There are 15 residues in the CDR3. In DNA form, the CDR3 reads TGTGCCAGTAGTATCCCCCGGGAGGGGAGCTATGGCTACACCTTC. As protein: CASSIPREGSYGYTF.

The chain has TRBV13 and TRBJ2-5, with a possible D match to TRBD2 (6 bases). This CDR3 is 14 amino acids long. The germline V gene has CDR1 PRHDT and CDR2 FYEKMQ (reference sequence). V lost 0 bases to trimming and J lost 3 bases, with 8 bases between them. The CDR3: CASSLGSGEETQYF. The CDR3 DNA is TGTGCCAGCAGCTTAGGATCGGGAGAAGAGACCCAGTACTTC.

This clone was counted a few times. The chain couples TRBV9 to TRBJ2-5, with TRBD1 matching over 10 bases. Trimming at V came to 0 bases and at J to 5 bases, leaving 4 bases not matched to a gene. CDR3 size: 15 residues. Looked up from germline, CDR1 is SGDLS and CDR2 is YYNGEE. CDR3 region: CASSVGQGARETQYF. CDR3 nucleotide sequence: TGTGCCAGCAGCGTAGGACAGGGGGCGAGGGAGACCCAGTACTTC.

This chain uses TRBV6-6 with TRBJ1-1, with D possibly TRBD1 on 6 matching bases. The CDR3 runs 15 residues. Germline V lookup: CDR1 MNHNY, CDR2 SVGAGI (reference sequence). Trimming took off 3 bases at V and 1 base at J, with 12 bases between the two ends. The CDR3 here is CASSYGRGRNTEAFF. The DNA of the CDR3 is TGTGCCAGCAGTTATGGCAGGGGTAGGAACACTGAAGCTTTCTTT.

This clone was observed many times. This chain joins TRBV28 and TRBJ1-4; TRBD1 matches at 8 bases. Germline V gene lookup returns CDR1 MDHEN and CDR2 SYDVKM. The CDR3 is 14 amino acids. V lost 5 bases and J lost 4; bases outside the gene matches: 3. In nucleotides, the CDR3 is TGTGCCAGCAGTGGACAGGGTTATAATGAAAAACTGTTTTTT. Protein sequence: CASSGQGYNEKLFF.